The 19 T cell receptor beta chains in this list originate from one sample, sequenced in a study of T cell repertoires in cytomegalovirus infection. Via MiXCR, TCRdb re-called the reads, giving one row per CDR3 protein. The sample consists of some 680,000 distinct CDR3 sequences, under 40% of them appearing once. Sequenced material: PBMCs. The source is a human donor in good health (CMV status not recorded). Some clones in this sample may be carry-over from other donors' samples.

The V gene is TRBV14, the J gene TRBJ2-7; D not certain. The V end lost 0 bases, the J end lost 6 bases, and 9 bases lay between the germline ends. This CDR3 spans 13 amino acids. Germline loops: CDR1 SGHDN, CDR2 FVKESK. The CDR3 region is CASSQDEVGEQYF. For the CDR3, the DNA is TGTGCCAGCAGCCAAGACGAAGTCGGCGAGCAGTACTTC.

With regard to this clonotype: Given the absence of the conserved phenylalanine or tryptophan at the CDR3 end, a read error is likely. The J gene is TRBJ2-1, the V gene TRBV25-1, with TRBD1 matching 7 bases. CDR1 is MGHDK, CDR2 SYGVNS, per germline. V lost 4 bases and J lost 10; bases outside the gene matches: 1. The CDR3 has 11 amino acids. CDR3 loop: CASSVDREQFL. The CDR3 DNA reads as TGTGCCAGCAGTGTGGACAGGGAGCAGTTCTTA.

This clonotype was recorded many times. The chain carries TRBV28 and TRBJ1-4; 7 bases are a match to TRBD1. CDR3 length equals 13 residues. Trimming at V came to 9 bases and at J to 3 bases, leaving 4 bases not matched to a gene. Germline CDR1 is MDHEN and CDR2 is SYDVKM. CDR3 DNA sequence: TGTGCCAGTTCCGGGACAGCTAATGAAAAACTGTTTTTT. Amino acid sequence: CASSGTANEKLFF.

The chain employs TRBV29-1 and TRBJ1-5; D uncertain. The germline V gene has CDR1 SQVTM and CDR2 ANQGSEA. V lost 4 bases, J lost 2 bases, and 15 bases lay in between. This CDR3 is built from 15 residues. CDR3 residues: CSVAIVGSGNQPQHF. CDR3 DNA sequence: TGCAGCGTTGCTATAGTAGGATCTGGCAATCAGCCCCAGCATTTT. The variable domain in full, with the rest retrieved from reference TRBV29-1 and TRBJ1-5, is SAVISQKPSRDICQRGTSLTIQCQVDSQVTMMFWYRQQPGQSLTLIATANQGSEATYESGFVIDKFPISRPNLTFSTLTVSNMSPEDSSIYLCSVAIVGSGNQPQHFGDGTRLSIL.

V is TRBV6-1 and J is TRBJ2-1; D perhaps matches TRBD1 (6 bases). The CDR3 runs 14 residues. Germline assignment: CDR1 MNHNS and CDR2 SASEGT. Trimming cost V 10 bases and J 0 bases, with 13 bases left between them. CDR3 sequence: CATRTASSYNEQFF. CDR3 in DNA: TGTGCCACCAGGACAGCTAGCTCCTACAATGAGCAGTTCTTC.

This chain uses TRBV20-1 with TRBJ1-2; D is unresolved. Trimming removed 0 bases from V and 2 bases from J, with 7 bases in between. Per germline, CDR1 DFQATT and CDR2 SNEGSKA (reference sequence). CDR3 size: 13 residues. CDR3 amino acids: CSARDPGNYGYTF. The CDR3 DNA reads as TGCAGTGCTAGAGACCCTGGGAACTATGGCTACACCTTC.

This chain connects TRBV2 to TRBJ2-5, with D possibly called TRBD1 or TRBD2 (5 bases each). The CDR3 extends over 13 amino acids. Trimming pared 6 bases from V and 2 bases from J, leaving 10 bases between. Germline assignment: CDR1 SNHLY and CDR2 FYNNEI. The CDR3 reads CASSLGEQETQYF. CDR3 nucleotides: TGTGCCAGCAGCCTGGGGGAGCAAGAGACCCAGTACTTC. Full variable domain (remainder filled in from reference TRBV2 and TRBJ2-5): EPEVTQTPSHQVTQMGQEVILRCVPISNHLYFYWYRQILGQKVEFLVSFYNNEISEKSEIFDDQFSVERPDGSNFTLKIRSTKLEDSAMYFCASSLGEQETQYFGPGTRLLVL.

The gene calls are TRBV6-2 or TRBV6-3 and TRBJ2-1; TRBD1 aligns across 9 bases. Germline-derived CDR1 and CDR2 are MNHEY and SVGEGT. This CDR3 region has 14 residues. Trimming cost V 6 bases and J 9 bases; bases outside gene matches: 9. The CDR3: CASRLQGAIGEQFF. The CDR3 DNA reads TGTGCCAGCAGGCTACAGGGGGCGATCGGTGAGCAGTTCTTC.

V gene TRBV7-2 combines with J gene TRBJ2-2; 13 bases line up with TRBD2. CDR1 and CDR2 from the germline V gene are SGHTA and FQGNSA. There are 18 residues in the CDR3. J was trimmed by 0 bases and V by 6 bases; bases with no gene match: 7. In DNA, the CDR3 is TGTGCCAGCAGACCCCCGGGACTAGCGGGACCGAACACCGGGGAGCTGTTTTTT. Its protein is CASRPPGLAGPNTGELFF. The full variable domain, rest sourced from reference TRBV7-2 and TRBJ2-2, is GAGVSQSPSNKVTEKGKDVELRCDPISGHTALYWYRQSLGQGLEFLIYFQGNSAPDKSGLPSDRFSAERTGGSVSTLTIQRTQQEDSAVYLCASRPPGLAGPNTGELFFGEGSRLTVL.

This clonotype was recorded a few times. This chain connects TRBV12-3 or TRBV12-4 to TRBJ1-1; D gene unclear. Trimming removed 5 bases from V and 4 bases from J, with 14 bases in between. CDR3 length: 14 amino acids. The CDR3 DNA follows: TGTGCCAGCAGTCCAGCGGTGCTGGGCACTGAAGCTTTCTTT. Its protein product is CASSPAVLGTEAFF.

This clonotype was recorded many times. This chain links TRBV7-2 with TRBJ1-1, with 7 bases matching TRBD1. CDR3 size: 14 residues. The trim removed 7 bases at V and 1 base at J, leaving 6 bases unmatched. CDR1 is SGHTA and CDR2 is FQGNSA in the germline V gene. Here the CDR3 reads CASISQGGNTEAFF. The CDR3, as DNA: TGTGCCAGCATCTCCCAGGGGGGGAACACTGAAGCTTTCTTT. The full variable domain, with the rest looked up from reference TRBV7-2 and TRBJ1-1, is GAGVSQSPSNKVTEKGKDVELRCDPISGHTALYWYRQSLGQGLEFLIYFQGNSAPDKSGLPSDRFSAERTGGSVSTLTIQRTQQEDSAVYLCASISQGGNTEAFFGQGTRLTVV.

The V gene is TRBV4-1, the J gene TRBJ2-7; D uncertain. Between the trimmed V and J ends, which lost 3 bases and 5 bases, there was a span of 5 bases. The CDR3 spans 11 residues. Germline loops: CDR1 MGHRA, CDR2 YSYEKL. Here the CDR3 reads CASSHFNEQYF. Written as DNA, the CDR3 is TGCGCCAGCAGCCATTTTAACGAGCAGTACTTC.

This clonotype was picked up many times. The gene calls are TRBV27 and TRBJ2-2; 8 nucleotides line up with TRBD1. The CDR3 runs to 16 residues. CDR1 is MNHEY and CDR2 is SMNVEV in the germline V gene (reference sequence). J gave up 4 bases and V 5 bases, and 9 bases lay outside the gene matches. The DNA of the CDR3 is TGTGCCAGCAGTGCCCCGTCTGGACAGGGCACCGGGGAGCTGTTTTTT. It specifies CASSAPSGQGTGELFF.

Remarks on this clonotype: This may come from a read error, since a much larger clone is one base off. Because it lacks the conserved phenylalanine or tryptophan at the end, this CDR3 is likely a read error. The rearrangement joins TRBV7-9 to TRBJ1-1, with a tentative D call TRBD1 (5 bases). The length of the CDR3 is 16 residues. Trimming cost V 5 bases and J 1 base, with 17 bases left between them. Looked up from germline, CDR1 is SEHNR and CDR2 is FQNEAQ (reference sequence). This CDR3 reads CASSPGNRQTNTEAFL. The CDR3 coding sequence is TGTGCCAGCAGCCCCGGAAACCGACAGACGAACACTGAAGCTTTCTTG.

This chain links TRBV5-5 with TRBJ2-7; D is unresolved. The CDR3 loop spans 15 amino acids. The germline V and J ends were trimmed by 0 bases and 6 bases, with 16 bases remaining between them. Germline V gives CDR1 SGHKS, CDR2 YYEKEE (reference sequence). CDR3 DNA: TGTGCCAGCAGCTTGGCGTACGAGGTTCCCCTCGAGCAGTACTTC. This sequence encodes CASSLAYEVPLEQYF.

In its sample, this clonotype was seen a few times. This sequence joins TRBV6-6 and TRBJ1-5; D may be TRBD1 (6 bases). Trimming removed 7 bases from V and 6 bases from J, with 13 bases in between. Germline V gene data show CDR1 as MNHNY and CDR2 as SVGAGI (reference sequence). The CDR3 has 13 amino acids. CDR3 sequence reads: CASNPGGSQPQHF. CDR3 in DNA: TGTGCCAGCAATCCCGGGGGCAGTCAGCCCCAGCATTTT.

This clonotype was found a few times. The gene calls are TRBV27 and TRBJ2-7, with 9 bases fitting TRBD1. V was pared by 3 bases and J by 3 bases, with 12 bases of the junction left unmatched. Germline loops: CDR1 MNHEY, CDR2 SMNVEV (reference sequence). The CDR3 has 17 amino acids. In DNA form, the CDR3 reads TGTGCCAGCAGTTTCTTGGGGAAAGGGGACAGGGACTACGAGCAGTACTTC. As protein: CASSFLGKGDRDYEQYF.

This clonotype was counted a few times. This rearrangement joins TRBV7-6 to TRBJ1-4; 7 positions match TRBD1. The J segment lost 2 bases and the V segment lost 0 bases, leaving 3 bases of the junction unmatched. The CDR3 is 16 residues long. CDR1 and CDR2 (germline): SGHVS, FNYEAQ. CDR3 in DNA: TGTGCCAGCAGCTTAGCGGGGGGACAGACTAATGAAAAACTGTTTTTT. Translated: CASSLAGGQTNEKLFF.

The chain has TRBV6-5 and TRBJ2-7; tentatively, D is TRBD1 (6 bases). Trimming removed 6 bases from V and 0 bases from J, with 27 bases in between. CDR3 length: 19 amino acids. Germline V gives CDR1 MNHEY, CDR2 SVGAGI. This CDR3 reads CASSSRGGQNSRGSYEQYF. CDR3 bases: TGTGCCAGCAGCTCCCGCGGAGGACAGAATTCCCGTGGCTCCTACGAGCAGTACTTC.